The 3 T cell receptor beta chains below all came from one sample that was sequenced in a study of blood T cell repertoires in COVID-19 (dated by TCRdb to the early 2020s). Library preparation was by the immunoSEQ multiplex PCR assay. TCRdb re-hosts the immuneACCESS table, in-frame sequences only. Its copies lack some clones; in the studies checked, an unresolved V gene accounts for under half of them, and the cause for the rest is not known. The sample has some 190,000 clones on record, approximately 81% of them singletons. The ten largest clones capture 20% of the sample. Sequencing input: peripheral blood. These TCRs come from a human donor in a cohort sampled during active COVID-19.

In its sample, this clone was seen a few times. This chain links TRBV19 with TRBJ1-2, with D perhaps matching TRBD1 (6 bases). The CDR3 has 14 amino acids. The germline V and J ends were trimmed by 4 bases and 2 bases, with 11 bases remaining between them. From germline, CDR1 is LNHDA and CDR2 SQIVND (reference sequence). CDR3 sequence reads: CASSTRTVNYGYTF. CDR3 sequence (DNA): TGTGCCAGTAGTACCCGGACAGTCAACTATGGCTACACCTTC.

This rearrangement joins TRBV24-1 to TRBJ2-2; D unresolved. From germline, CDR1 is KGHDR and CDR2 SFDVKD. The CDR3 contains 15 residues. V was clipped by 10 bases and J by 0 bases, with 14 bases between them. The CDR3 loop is CATGREDTNTGELFF. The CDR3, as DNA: TGTGCCACAGGCCGCGAAGACACGAACACCGGGGAGCTGTTTTTT.

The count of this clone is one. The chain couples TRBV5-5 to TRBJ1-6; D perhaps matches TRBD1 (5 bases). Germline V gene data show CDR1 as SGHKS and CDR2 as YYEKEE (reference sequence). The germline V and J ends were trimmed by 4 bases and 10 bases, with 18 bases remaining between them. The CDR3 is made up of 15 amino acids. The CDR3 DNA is TGTGCCAGCAGCCTCGGGGGAGCTCGGTCGTCACCCCTCCACTTT. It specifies CASSLGGARSSPLHF.